Presented here are 23 T cell receptor beta chains from one specimen sequenced in a study of blood T cell repertoires in COVID-19. Data came from immunoSEQ multiplex PCR; TCRdb stores just in-frame clones and leaves some out. The data hold tens of thousands of clones, with 80% to 85% observed a single time. The sequencing input was peripheral blood. The receptors shown here come from a man younger than 45 with COVID-19, enrolled during active disease.

V gene TRBV4-2 combines with J gene TRBJ2-3; no reliable D call. This CDR3 comprises 14 residues. Trimming removed 0 bases at V and 8 bases at J, with 12 bases between. Germline V lookup: CDR1 LGHNA, CDR2 YNFKEQ. CDR3: CASSQDDSRFTQYF. In DNA form, the CDR3 reads TGTGCCAGCAGCCAAGATGACTCCCGGTTTACGCAGTATTTT.

The rearrangement links TRBV6-2 or TRBV6-3 to TRBJ1-1, with 8 bases aligning to TRBD1. Germline V lookup: CDR1 MNHEY, CDR2 SVGEGT. Trimming at V came to 2 bases and at J to 1 base, leaving 6 bases not matched to a gene. The CDR3 covers 16 residues. CDR3 sequence (DNA): TGTGCCAGCAGTTACCCTACAGGGGGAGCGAACACTGAAGCTTTCTTT. This gives the protein CASSYPTGGANTEAFF.

The chain combines TRBV5-4 with TRBJ2-7; tentatively, D is TRBD2 (6 bases). This CDR3 contains 15 residues. CDR1 is SGHNT and CDR2 is YYREEE in the germline V gene (reference sequence). Between the trimmed V and J ends, which lost 4 bases and 1 base, there was a span of 15 bases. The CDR3 nucleotides are TGTGCCAGCAGCCGGGACTTCGCTCCATCCTACGAGCAGTACTTC. Its translation is CASSRDFAPSYEQYF.

The rearrangement joins TRBV6-6 to TRBJ1-2; a weak D match, TRBD1 (5 bases). Trimming took off 3 bases at V and 3 bases at J, with 11 bases between the two ends. The CDR3 has 14 amino acids. The germline gives CDR1 MNHNY, CDR2 SVGAGI (reference sequence). CDR3 amino acids: CASSYDSNYYGYTF. In nucleotides, the CDR3 is TGTGCCAGCAGTTATGACAGCAACTACTATGGCTACACCTTC.

This clone was seen just once. The chain has TRBV30 and TRBJ1-4; TRBD1 agrees at 8 bases. The CDR3 loop spans 11 amino acids. With 3 bases clipped from V and 12 bases from J, the junction kept 3 bases outside the gene matches. Germline V CDR1 and CDR2: GTSNPN, SVGIG (reference sequence). The CDR3 reads CAWSGTGELFF. CDR3 nucleotides: TGTGCCTGGAGCGGGACAGGAGAACTGTTTTTT.

J is TRBJ2-5 and V is TRBV6-5; 8 nucleotides match TRBD1. The germline gives CDR1 MNHEY, CDR2 SVGAGI. The CDR3 length is 14 residues. The V gene end was trimmed by 10 bases and the J gene end by 1 base; junction bases not matched to a gene: 8. The CDR3 sequence: CATCYTGGQETQYF. In nucleotides, the CDR3 is TGTGCCACCTGTTATACAGGGGGCCAAGAGACCCAGTACTTC.

The chain joins TRBV7-9 to TRBJ2-1; possible D gene TRBD1, 5 bases. Trimming removed 5 bases at V and 8 bases at J, with 19 bases between. Germline V gene sequence: CDR1 SEHNR, CDR2 FQNEAQ (reference sequence). The CDR3 loop spans 15 amino acids. The CDR3 coding sequence is TGTGCCAGCAGCCTGGACACCCTGATGAGCGATGAGCAGTTCTTC. Its protein product is CASSLDTLMSDEQFF.

The rearrangement joins TRBV7-8 to TRBJ2-7; 13 bases line up with TRBD2. The length of the CDR3 is 18 residues. The V gene's germline CDR1 is SGHVS and CDR2 FQNEAQ. Trimming cost V 2 bases and J 0 bases; bases outside gene matches: 7. In DNA form, the CDR3 reads TGTGCCAGCAGCTTAAGGACTAGCGGGGGAGTCAGCTCCTACGAGCAGTACTTC. Translation: CASSLRTSGGVSSYEQYF.

This chain links TRBV30 with TRBJ1-1, with D possibly matching TRBD1 (5 bases). The V and J ends lost 2 bases and 1 base respectively, with 11 bases between them. Germline lookup yields CDR1 GTSNPN and CDR2 SVGIG (reference sequence). The CDR3 totals 14 residues. This CDR3 is CAWSLGPGNTEAFF. The CDR3 region has the DNA TGTGCCTGGAGTCTGGGGCCGGGGAACACTGAAGCTTTCTTT.

For this clone: This sample includes further DNA sequences coding for the same CDR3. The chain employs TRBV12-5 and TRBJ1-5; 10 bases are a match to TRBD1. After removal of 5 bases from V and 2 bases from J, the junction contained 3 bases not matched to a gene. CDR3 size: 15 residues. The germline gives CDR1 LGHNT, CDR2 FRNRAP. This CDR3 reads CASGRGTGGNQPQHF. CDR3 in DNA: TGTGCTAGTGGTAGAGGGACAGGGGGCAATCAGCCCCAGCATTTT.

This sequence joins TRBV11-2 and TRBJ2-3; D is perhaps TRBD2 (6 bases). Between the trimmed V and J ends, which lost 6 bases and 4 bases, there was a span of 14 bases. The CDR3 sequence is 14 residues long. Per the germline V gene, CDR1 is SGHAT and CDR2 is FQNNGV. The CDR3 protein is CASSYSGPPDTQYF. CDR3 DNA sequence: TGTGCCAGCAGTTATAGCGGCCCCCCAGATACGCAGTATTTT.

CDR3 loop: CASSLTGDRGQPQHF. CDR3 DNA: TGCGCCAGCAGCTTGACAGGGGACCGCGGACAGCCCCAGCATTTT. The chain employs TRBV5-1 and TRBJ1-5; TRBD1 agrees at 7 bases. From germline, CDR1 is SGHRS and CDR2 YFSETQ. The CDR3 runs to 15 residues. V lost 1 base to trimming and J lost 7 bases; unmatched junction nucleotides: 8. The full variable domain, rest sourced from reference TRBV5-1 and TRBJ1-5, is KAGVTQTPRYLIKTRGQQVTLSCSPISGHRSVSWYQQTPGQGLQFLFEYFSETQRNKGNFPGRFSGRQFSNSRSEMNVSTLELGDSALYLCASSLTGDRGQPQHFGDGTRLSIL.

The chain employs TRBV5-1 and TRBJ2-6; D possibly corresponds to TRBD1 (6 bases). The CDR3 is 16 residues long. Germline V gene sequence: CDR1 SGHRS, CDR2 YFSETQ. The germline V and J ends were trimmed by 3 bases and 2 bases, with 12 bases remaining between them. The CDR3 nucleotides read TGCGCCAGCAGCTGGGGGCAGAACGCTGGGGCCAACGTCCTGACTTTC. Protein: CASSWGQNAGANVLTF.

The chain recombines TRBV6-1 with TRBJ2-3, with D unclear. From germline, CDR1 is MNHNS and CDR2 SASEGT. The CDR3 is made up of 14 amino acids. Trimming took off 2 bases at V and 3 bases at J, with 9 bases between the two ends. In DNA, the CDR3 is TGTGCCAGCAGTGAACCTTACTTTACAGATACGCAGTATTTT. Translation gives CASSEPYFTDTQYF.

V usage is TRBV12-3 or TRBV12-4 and J usage is TRBJ2-4; 9 bases are shared with TRBD1. Unmatched junction bases numbered 1, after V lost 3 bases and J lost 7 bases. The CDR3 spans 13 residues. This CDR3 reads CASSLDRGNIQYF. In DNA, the CDR3 is TGTGCCAGCAGTTTGGACAGGGGCAACATTCAGTACTTC.

The gene calls are TRBV7-5 and TRBJ1-2. TRBV7-5 is marked as a pseudogene. This CDR3 has 12 residues. The CDR3 DNA reads as TGTGCTGCTTCGGGGATTGTGTATGGCTACACCTTC. Protein: CAASGIVYGYTF.

In DNA, the CDR3 is TGTGCCAGCAGTTTGGCTGGCCAGCCCCAGCATTTT. The encoded protein is CASSLAGQPQHF. The V call is TRBV27, the J call TRBJ1-5; D gene ambiguous. The CDR3 is 12 residues long. The V end was cut by 3 bases, the J end by 7 bases, with 7 bases between. Germline loops: CDR1 MNHEY, CDR2 SMNVEV (reference sequence).

CDR3: CSPARGNEQFF. CDR3 sequence (DNA): TGCAGCCCTGCTAGGGGCAATGAGCAGTTCTTC. The chain carries TRBV20-1 and TRBJ2-1, with D possibly TRBD1 on 5 matching bases. In germline, CDR1 is DFQATT, CDR2 SNEGSKA (reference sequence). The CDR3 length is 11 residues.

The chain combines TRBV19 with TRBJ2-3; TRBD2 agrees at 12 bases. This CDR3 region has 17 residues. Trimming cost V 1 base and J 6 bases; bases outside gene matches: 8. The germline gives CDR1 LNHDA, CDR2 SQIVND (reference sequence). The CDR3, as DNA: TGTGCCAGTAGTATAGCGGTCCTAGCGGGAGGGCCCGATACGCAGTATTTT. Protein: CASSIAVLAGGPDTQYF.

The chain uses TRBV7-3 and TRBJ2-4, with 9 bases fitting TRBD1. CDR1 and CDR2 (germline): SGHTA, FQGTGA. CDR3 length equals 17 residues. With V trimmed by 5 bases and J by 1 base, 9 bases remained unmatched. The CDR3 loop is CASSPHTGTGAKNIQYF. CDR3 sequence (DNA): TGTGCCAGCAGCCCACACACCGGGACAGGGGCCAAAAACATTCAGTACTTC.

The chain links TRBV19 to TRBJ1-2, with unresolved D. The V end was cut by 4 bases, the J end by 8 bases, with 14 bases between. Germline CDR1 and CDR2: LNHDA and SQIVND (reference sequence). The length of the CDR3 is 13 residues. The chain's CDR3 is CASSNGPAGGYTF. The CDR3 DNA reads as TGTGCCAGTAGTAACGGACCCGCGGGGGGCTACACCTTC.

This chain connects TRBV7-9 to TRBJ2-2; 7 positions match TRBD2. Trimming cost V 2 bases and J 3 bases; bases outside gene matches: 6. Germline lookup yields CDR1 SEHNR and CDR2 FQNEAQ (reference sequence). This CDR3 has 16 amino acids. The CDR3 DNA is TGTGCCAGCAGCTTACTCCCAGCGGGATACACCGGGGAGCTGTTTTTT. Encoded protein: CASSLLPAGYTGELFF.

The sample holds one count of this clone. The gene calls are TRBV7-2 and TRBJ2-7, with D perhaps TRBD2 (6 bases). CDR3 size: 17 residues. Germline V CDR1 and CDR2: SGHTA, FQGNSA. V shed 5 bases and J shed 3 bases, with 23 bases lying between them. The CDR3 protein is CASSPWDRGLTRYEQYF. The DNA for the CDR3 is TGTGCCAGCAGCCCCTGGGACCGGGGACTTACCCGCTACGAGCAGTACTTC.